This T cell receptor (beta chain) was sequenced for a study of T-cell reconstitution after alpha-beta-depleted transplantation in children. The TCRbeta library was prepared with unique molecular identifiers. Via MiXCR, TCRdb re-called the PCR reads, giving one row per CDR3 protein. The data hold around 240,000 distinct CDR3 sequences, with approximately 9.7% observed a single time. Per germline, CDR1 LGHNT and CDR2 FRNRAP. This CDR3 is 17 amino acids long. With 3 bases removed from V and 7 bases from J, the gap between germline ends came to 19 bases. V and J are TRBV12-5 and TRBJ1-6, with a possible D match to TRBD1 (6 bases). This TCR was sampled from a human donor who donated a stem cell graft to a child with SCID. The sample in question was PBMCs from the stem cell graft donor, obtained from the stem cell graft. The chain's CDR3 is CASGLAPKTGGNSPLHF. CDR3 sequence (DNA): TGTGCTAGTGGTTTAGCCCCAAAAACGGGGGGCAATTCACCCCTCCACTTT.